This paragraph covers one TCR beta chain sequence. The target antigen is unknown. Trimming shortened V by 10 bases and J by 9 bases, and 13 bases separated the two germline ends. The germline gives CDR1 ENHRY, CDR2 SYGVKD. The CDR3 has 12 amino acids. This record comes from a study of T cell responses to AZD1222 COVID-19 vaccine. The data were produced by immunoSEQ multiplex PCR, yet TCRdb's version contains in-frame clones alone and is incomplete. The data contain over 110,000 clones, 90% to 95% of them singletons. Study conclusions and caveats: Researchers report vaccine-associated CD4 TCRs spanning spike, with dominance at 160-218 and 743-854.

This TCR was sampled from an adult in good health. The V call is TRBV10-3, the J call TRBJ1-6; TRBD1 is a possible D gene (5 bases). Sequenced material: peripheral blood, taken on day 0 of AZD1222 vaccination. The CDR3 DNA reads TGTGCCACCCAGGGTACCAGTTCACCCCTCCACTTT. As protein: CATQGTSSPLHF.